Listed here are 30 T cell receptor beta chains from one sample, sequenced in a study of cytomegalovirus exposure and HLA in healthy donors. With 60 Vbeta and 13 Jbeta primers, the PCR was carried out. Clones were read by immunoSEQ multiplex PCR, and TCRdb kept only the in-frame ones, dropping some. Seen in this sample are around 40,000 clones; the ten most common clones hold roughly 1.3%. Sequencing used PBMCs. The receptor source for this set is a young man in good health and CMV-seronegative.

The chain links TRBV4-3 to TRBJ2-5, with D possibly being TRBD1 (5 bases). The CDR3 sequence is 15 residues long. CDR1 and CDR2 (germline): LGHNA, YSLEER. Trimming shortened V by 0 bases and J by 5 bases, and 13 bases separated the two germline ends. CDR3 coding DNA: TGCGCCAGCAGCCAAGACTTCTGGGGCCGGGAGACCCAGTACTTC. Its translation is CASSQDFWGRETQYF.

V and J are TRBV18 and TRBJ1-3; D is possibly TRBD1 (5 bases). Germline V gives CDR1 KGHSH, CDR2 LQKENI. CDR3 length equals 15 residues. Trimming shortened V by 0 bases and J by 6 bases, and 12 bases separated the two germline ends. The CDR3 region has the DNA TGTGCCAGCTCACCACCGGGACTTCCCAAAAACACCATATATTTT. It translates to CASSPPGLPKNTIYF.

V is TRBV10-1 and J is TRBJ1-5, with 10 positions matching TRBD1. This CDR3 spans 18 amino acids. The germline V gene has CDR1 WNHNN and CDR2 SYGVQD (reference sequence). V lost 6 bases and J lost 5; bases outside the gene matches: 16. CDR3 bases: TGCGCCAGCAGAATACCGGGACAGGGGCTTAGATGGTATCAGCCCCAGCATTTT. Amino acids: CASRIPGQGLRWYQPQHF.

This sequence joins TRBV19 and TRBJ1-5; 7 bases map to TRBD1. CDR3 length: 13 amino acids. CDR1 is LNHDA and CDR2 is SQIVND in the germline V gene (reference sequence). Trimming took 8 bases from V and 5 from J; bases not matched to a gene: 6. This chain's CDR3 is CASGAGGYQPQHF. The CDR3, as DNA: TGTGCCAGTGGGGCAGGGGGATATCAGCCCCAGCATTTT.

The rearrangement joins TRBV10-2 to TRBJ2-3, with D tentatively TRBD2 (5 bases). Germline values: CDR1 WSHSY, CDR2 SAAADI. V was clipped by 6 bases and J by 2 bases, with 9 bases between them. CDR3 length: 13 residues. CDR3 in DNA: TGCGCCAGCAGGCCAGCGGACACAGATACGCAGTATTTT. Translating gives CASRPADTDTQYF.

The rearrangement links TRBV27 to TRBJ2-1, with a weak D call TRBD2 (6 bases). The CDR3 is 14 amino acids. Germline V gene data show CDR1 as MNHEY and CDR2 as SMNVEV (reference sequence). V was clipped by 0 bases and J by 5 bases, with 8 bases between them. CDR3 in amino acids: CASSLSIADNEQFF. Here the CDR3 DNA reads TGTGCCAGCAGTTTATCAATAGCGGACAATGAGCAGTTCTTC.

This chain uses TRBV7-9 with TRBJ2-2; tentatively, D is TRBD2 (5 bases). CDR1 and CDR2 (germline): SEHNR, FQNEAQ (reference sequence). V dropped 4 bases and J dropped 6 bases, with 15 bases sitting between them. The CDR3 totals 15 residues. The CDR3 spells CASSSTGLRAGELFF. The CDR3 bases are TGTGCCAGCAGCTCTACCGGGTTGAGGGCCGGGGAGCTGTTTTTT.

This chain uses TRBV30 with TRBJ2-7; 7 nucleotides line up with TRBD2. Per germline, CDR1 GTSNPN and CDR2 SVGIG (reference sequence). The CDR3 covers 16 residues. V lost 0 bases and J lost 4; bases outside the gene matches: 12. The CDR3 sequence: CAWSVLVGGPPYEQYF. Written as DNA, the CDR3 is TGTGCCTGGAGTGTACTGGTGGGAGGGCCGCCTTACGAGCAGTACTTC.

The chain recombines TRBV6-1 with TRBJ2-3, with unresolved D. The V and J ends lost 0 bases and 6 bases respectively, with 4 bases between them. CDR3 length equals 12 residues. Germline-derived CDR1 and CDR2 are MNHNS and SASEGT. For the CDR3, the DNA is TGTGCCAGCAGTGAAGCGAGGGATACGCAGTATTTT. This sequence encodes CASSEARDTQYF.

This chain connects TRBV7-8 to TRBJ2-7; D possibly corresponds to TRBD1 (6 bases). CDR3 length equals 15 residues. Trimming removed 5 bases at V and 0 bases at J, with 14 bases between. CDR1 and CDR2 (germline): SGHVS, FQNEAQ. CDR3 nucleotides: TGTGCCAGCAGCCCGAAGGGGGAAAGCTCCTACGAGCAGTACTTC. Translated, it gives CASSPKGESSYEQYF.

The chain employs TRBV30 and TRBJ1-2, with D unclear. The germline CDR1 and CDR2 sequences are GTSNPN and SVGIG (reference sequence). V dropped 6 bases and J dropped 7 bases, with 12 bases sitting between them. The CDR3 consists of 11 residues. The CDR3 nucleotides are TGTGCCTGTCAAATCGGGGTTGGCTACACCTTC. Translating it yields CACQIGVGYTF.

This chain links TRBV30 with TRBJ2-7, with D perhaps matching TRBD2 (5 bases). The ends were cut back, 2 bases at V and 2 bases at J, with 7 bases in the middle. Germline V gives CDR1 GTSNPN, CDR2 SVGIG (reference sequence). CDR3 length: 12 amino acids. In DNA form, the CDR3 reads TGTGCCTGGAGTTGGGAGCCCTACGAGCAGTACTTC. This gives the protein CAWSWEPYEQYF.

The V call is TRBV4-1, the J call TRBJ2-3; D is possibly TRBD2 (6 bases). Germline CDR1 reads MGHRA; CDR2 reads YSYEKL. V lost 0 bases and J lost 2, with 12 bases in between. This CDR3 has 16 residues. The CDR3 DNA reads as TGCGCCAGCAGCCAAGATTCGGGGAGGTCCACAGATACGCAGTATTTT. Protein product: CASSQDSGRSTDTQYF.

The V and J genes are TRBV6-1 and TRBJ2-7, with D unclear. V lost 3 bases to trimming and J lost 3 bases, with 3 bases between them. The CDR3 contains 11 residues. Germline V gene data show CDR1 as MNHNS and CDR2 as SASEGT. The DNA for the CDR3 is TGTGCCAGCAGTGAGCGCTACGAGCAGTACTTC. The encoded protein is CASSERYEQYF.

The rearrangement links TRBV27 to TRBJ1-2, with TRBD1 as a possible D gene (6 bases). The CDR3 covers 15 residues. Germline CDR1 is MNHEY and CDR2 is SMNVEV (reference sequence). V lost 6 bases and J 0 bases, leaving 14 bases between the germline ends. This chain's CDR3 is CASSPDRLANYGYTF. Written as DNA, the CDR3 is TGTGCCAGCAGCCCCGACAGGCTAGCTAACTATGGCTACACCTTC.

The V call is TRBV4-1, the J call TRBJ2-7; D may be TRBD1 (6 bases). Germline values: CDR1 MGHRA, CDR2 YSYEKL. Trimming took off 3 bases at V and 7 bases at J, with 19 bases between the two ends. The CDR3 runs 15 residues. The CDR3 reads CASSQRLGAIGEQYF. The CDR3, as DNA: TGCGCCAGCAGCCAGAGGTTGGGGGCGATCGGGGAGCAGTACTTC.

The chain has TRBV30 and TRBJ2-1; D remains unclear. V lost 0 bases, J lost 5 bases, and 14 bases lay in between. From germline, CDR1 is GTSNPN and CDR2 SVGIG (reference sequence). The CDR3 covers 15 residues. The CDR3 DNA sequence: TGTGCCTGGAGTGTAATCCGCCGAACTAACAATGAGCAGTTCTTC. Protein product: CAWSVIRRTNNEQFF.

The chain carries TRBV19 and TRBJ2-3, with D unresolved. There are 13 residues in the CDR3. V gave up 7 bases and J gave up 3 bases, with 11 bases separating them. Germline assignment: CDR1 LNHDA and CDR2 SQIVND (reference sequence). In DNA form, the CDR3 reads TGTGCCAGTAATCCAGGCCTGACAGATACGCAGTATTTT. The encoded protein is CASNPGLTDTQYF.

The chain carries TRBV30 and TRBJ2-3, with D uncertain. Between the trimmed V and J ends, which lost 2 bases and 0 bases, there was a span of 6 bases. Germline V CDR1 and CDR2: GTSNPN, SVGIG (reference sequence). This CDR3 has 13 residues. CDR3 bases: TGTGCCTGGAGTTACGGGAGCACAGATACGCAGTATTTT. It yields the protein CAWSYGSTDTQYF. Filled out from reference TRBV30 and TRBJ2-3, the complete variable domain reads SQTIHQWPATLVQPVGSPLSLECTVEGTSNPNLYWYRQAAGRGLQLLFYSVGIGQISSEVPQNLSASRPQDRQFILSSKKLLLSDSGFYLCAWSYGSTDTQYFGPGTRLTVL.

The gene calls are TRBV4-1 and TRBJ2-7, with D possibly matching TRBD2 (6 bases). Germline V gene sequence: CDR1 MGHRA, CDR2 YSYEKL. The CDR3 runs 14 residues. The V and J ends lost 4 bases and 2 bases respectively, with 12 bases between them. The CDR3 bases are TGCGCCAGCAGCCCCCGGGACTGGGCCTACGAGCAGTACTTC. Its translation: CASSPRDWAYEQYF.

The chain links TRBV5-4 to TRBJ2-2, with a possible D match to TRBD2 (6 bases). The germline V and J ends were trimmed by 1 base and 2 bases, with 12 bases remaining between them. CDR3 length: 16 residues. Germline values: CDR1 SGHNT, CDR2 YYREEE (reference sequence). The CDR3 reads CASSLLTTSNTGELFF. The CDR3 DNA sequence: TGTGCCAGCAGCTTGTTGACGACTAGTAACACCGGGGAGCTGTTTTTT. Supplemented by reference TRBV5-4 and TRBJ2-2, the full variable domain reads ETGVTQSPTHLIKTRGQQVTLRCSSQSGHNTVSWYQQALGQGPQFIFQYYREEENGRGNFPPRFSGLQFPNYSSELNVNALELDDSALYLCASSLLTTSNTGELFFGEGSRLTVL.

The chain has TRBV29-1 and TRBJ2-7; the match to TRBD2 covers 7 bases. CDR1 and CDR2 from the germline V gene are SQVTM and ANQGSEA. CDR3 length equals 13 residues. V was clipped by 6 bases and J by 2 bases; unmatched bases: 7. The CDR3 loop is CSVIGLAAYEQYF. In DNA form, the CDR3 reads TGCAGCGTAATAGGGCTAGCGGCCTACGAGCAGTACTTC.

The chain employs TRBV5-4 and TRBJ2-1, with D possibly being TRBD2 (7 bases). This CDR3 comprises 15 residues. Trimming removed 4 bases at V and 8 bases at J, with 19 bases between. CDR1 is SGHNT and CDR2 is YYREEE in the germline V gene (reference sequence). The CDR3 nucleotides read TGTGCCAGCAGCCCTGAGAGGGGGGGGGCCGATGAGCAGTTCTTC. This gives the protein CASSPERGGADEQFF.

The V gene is TRBV11-2, the J gene TRBJ1-2, with a weak D call TRBD1 (5 bases). The CDR3 runs 12 residues. V was shortened by 4 bases and J by 6 bases, with 9 bases between the two germline ends. The germline V gene has CDR1 SGHAT and CDR2 FQNNGV. In DNA, the CDR3 is TGTGCCAGCAGCTGGGGCGGGGATGGCTACACCTTC. Protein product: CASSWGGDGYTF.

The V call is TRBV29-1, the J call TRBJ1-1, with 8 bases identical to TRBD1. The CDR3 consists of 16 residues. V shed 5 bases and J 0 bases; nucleotides not matched to a gene: 11. CDR1 is SQVTM and CDR2 is ANQGSEA in the germline V gene. CDR3 in DNA: TGCAGCGTTATTCCGACAGGGGAAATCCTGAACACTGAAGCTTTCTTT. Its translation is CSVIPTGEILNTEAFF.

CDR3 sequence: CACIPGTGGHAYNSPLHF. CDR3 sequence (DNA): TGTGCCTGCATCCCCGGGACAGGGGGACATGCCTATAATTCACCCCTCCACTTT. This rearrangement joins TRBV30 to TRBJ1-6, with 11 bases lining up with TRBD1. This CDR3 is 18 amino acids long. Germline CDR1 reads GTSNPN; CDR2 reads SVGIG (reference sequence). Trimming cost V 6 bases and J 2 bases; bases outside gene matches: 12.

This rearrangement joins TRBV7-2 to TRBJ2-7, with 10 nucleotides matching TRBD1. The CDR3 length is 15 residues. Trimming removed 3 bases from V and 5 bases from J; junction bases left unmatched: 7. Germline CDR1 reads SGHTA; CDR2 reads FQGNSA. The CDR3 coding sequence is TGTGCCAGCAGCTTGACCGGGACAGGGGCGCACGAGCAGTACTTC. The encoded protein is CASSLTGTGAHEQYF. Drawing the rest from reference TRBV7-2 and TRBJ2-7, the complete variable domain is GAGVSQSPSNKVTEKGKDVELRCDPISGHTALYWYRQSLGQGLEFLIYFQGNSAPDKSGLPSDRFSAERTGGSVSTLTIQRTQQEDSAVYLCASSLTGTGAHEQYFGPGTRLTVT.

This chain connects TRBV30 to TRBJ1-5, with D perhaps matching TRBD1 (6 bases). The CDR3 extends over 14 amino acids. Germline-derived CDR1 and CDR2 are GTSNPN and SVGIG (reference sequence). Trimming stripped 3 bases from V and 7 bases from J, with 16 bases between. CDR3: CAWSQGHGLQPQHF. The DNA of the CDR3 is TGTGCCTGGAGCCAGGGACATGGGCTCCAGCCCCAGCATTTT.

V and J are TRBV9 and TRBJ2-2, with 9 positions matching TRBD1. The CDR3 length is 16 residues. V gave up 4 bases and J gave up 3 bases; unmatched junction bases: 7. Germline V gene data show CDR1 as SGDLS and CDR2 as YYNGEE. CDR3 residues: CASSPRTGDYTGELFF. The CDR3 DNA sequence: TGTGCCAGCAGCCCCCGGACAGGGGACTACACCGGGGAGCTGTTTTTT.

The chain combines TRBV5-4 with TRBJ2-2; D unresolved. The CDR3 covers 14 residues. V was pared by 6 bases and J by 0 bases, with 9 bases between. CDR1 and CDR2 from the germline V gene are SGHNT and YYREEE (reference sequence). CDR3 loop: CASKNKTNTGELFF. CDR3 nucleotide sequence: TGTGCCAGCAAAAACAAGACGAACACCGGGGAGCTGTTTTTT.